These 10 T cell receptor beta chains originate from one sample sequenced in a study of cytomegalovirus exposure and HLA in healthy donors. Clones were sequenced by immunoSEQ multiplex PCR, and TCRdb holds only the in-frame ones, with some missing. The sample holds some 200,000 clones, about nine tenths seen once. Sequencing was performed on PBMCs. The receptors were sampled from a woman in her late teens or twenties in good health and CMV-seronegative.

The chain employs TRBV30 and TRBJ1-3; weak D call: TRBD1 (5 bases). The CDR3 totals 13 residues. Germline CDR1 is GTSNPN and CDR2 is SVGIG (reference sequence). Trimming took 8 bases from V and 0 from J, leaving 11 bases between them. The CDR3 loop is CARSGLSGNTIYF. The CDR3 DNA reads as TGTGCCCGGTCAGGGCTCTCTGGAAACACCATATATTTT.

This clone was recorded only once. CDR3 sequence reads: CASSLYQGNAAFF. The DNA of the CDR3 is TGTGCCAGCAGTTTATATCAGGGGAATGCAGCTTTCTTT. The rearrangement uses TRBV28 and TRBJ1-1; the D gene is possibly TRBD1 (6 bases). The germline CDR1 and CDR2 sequences are MDHEN and SYDVKM. The V gene lost 1 base and the J gene lost 10 bases, with 13 bases spanning the gap. The CDR3 extends over 13 amino acids.

This chain joins TRBV7-8 and TRBJ1-5; no definite D call. V lost 0 bases and J lost 0, with 9 bases in between. This CDR3 comprises 16 residues. From germline, CDR1 is SGHVS and CDR2 FQNEAQ. The DNA of the CDR3 is TGTGCCAGCAGCTTAGCCGGGAGATCTAGCAATCAGCCCCAGCATTTT. This encodes CASSLAGRSSNQPQHF.

This chain links TRBV29-1 with TRBJ2-5, with TRBD1 as a possible D gene (5 bases). This CDR3 has 12 residues. The V and J ends lost 4 bases and 5 bases respectively, with 11 bases between them. Looked up from germline, CDR1 is SQVTM and CDR2 is ANQGSEA. The CDR3 sequence: CSVVQGGETQYF. CDR3 coding DNA: TGCAGCGTTGTTCAGGGTGGCGAGACCCAGTACTTC.

The J gene is TRBJ2-7, the V gene TRBV11-2; 10 bases map to TRBD2. The germline V gene has CDR1 SGHAT and CDR2 FQNNGV. Losses at the gene ends were 5 bases for V and 3 bases for J; bases not matched to a gene: 10. This CDR3 contains 16 residues. CDR3: CASSPAGLAGVYEQYF. As DNA, the CDR3 is TGTGCCAGCAGCCCGGCAGGGCTAGCGGGAGTCTACGAGCAGTACTTC.

The gene calls are TRBV15 and TRBJ2-7; TRBD2 agrees at 7 bases. Germline V gene lookup returns CDR1 LNHNV and CDR2 YYDKDF (reference sequence). The CDR3 length is 14 residues. Trimming took 6 bases from V and 3 from J; bases not matched to a gene: 8. CDR3 sequence (DNA): TGTGCCACCAGTATGTCAGGGAGGGACTACGAGCAGTACTTC. This sequence encodes CATSMSGRDYEQYF.

This clone was seen only once. The chain uses TRBV5-1 and TRBJ2-2; a weak D match, TRBD2 (5 bases). V shed 3 bases and J shed 6 bases, with 15 bases lying between them. The CDR3 runs 15 residues. CDR1 SGHRS and CDR2 YFSETQ come from the germline V gene. CDR3 residues: CASSSAPGGAGELFF. CDR3 coding DNA: TGCGCCAGCAGCTCCGCGCCCGGAGGTGCCGGGGAGCTGTTTTTT.

About this clone itself: The junction departs from the called germline gene at one end, perhaps through a read error. The CDR3 coding sequence is TGCGCCAGCAGCCAAAGGCACAAACCCCAGGCAAGGTTC. This translates into CASSQRHKPQARF. The rearrangement links TRBV4-1 to TRBJ2-7; D gene ambiguous. The CDR3 has 13 residues. Germline CDR1 MGHRA, CDR2 YSYEKL.

The chain joins TRBV11-3 to TRBJ2-2, with 10 bases lining up with TRBD2. The CDR3 totals 16 residues. J was trimmed by 7 bases and V by 2 bases; bases with no gene match: 7. CDR1 is SGHNT, CDR2 YENEEA, per germline. This CDR3 is CASSLHSGRQNGELFF. DNA of the CDR3: TGTGCCAGCAGCTTACATAGCGGGAGGCAGAACGGGGAGCTGTTTTTT.

The chain couples TRBV28 to TRBJ2-4, with D perhaps matching TRBD1 (5 bases). In germline, CDR1 is MDHEN, CDR2 SYDVKM. Trimming took off 3 bases at V and 1 base at J, with 7 bases between the two ends. The CDR3 loop spans 14 amino acids. The CDR3 nucleotides are TGTGCCAGCAGTTTCGACAGTGCCAAAAACATTCAGTACTTC. It codes for CASSFDSAKNIQYF.